The T cell receptor beta chain under discussion was sequenced for a study of metastatic and nonmetastatic thyroid tumors (TCRdb year 2020). Some background on the complete study: For patients with malignant and with benign thyroid disease, the researchers compared repertoires between peripheral blood samples and tumor or nodule tissue samples.

On this clone itself: Its cognate antigen has yet to be identified. It has no much larger one-base neighbor in the sample; base qualities were not kept.

The method was PCR. The instrument was an Illumina HiSeq 4000. High-throughput sequencing was used to profile the TCR beta-chain CDR3 region of every patient. The original pipeline was this. The researchers built a classifier to tell apart papillary thyroid cancer patients with distant metastasis, based on CDR3 differences among clinicopathological groups. Repertoire diversity was assessed with the Shannon index, and tumor-blood repertoire similarity with the Morisita-Horn index. TCRdb ran its own pipeline on the public reads, namely fastp trimming at Q25 and MiXCR clone calling, and kept in-frame beta chains. TCRdb's processing, not the authors', yielded these V and J calls. For this sample there are more than 25,000 clones; about 26% appear just once. The top ten clonotypes cover approximately 6% of the sample. Summary of the overall study and its limitations: TCR beta diversity was reported as significantly higher in malignant tumors than in benign nodules, in both blood and tumor samples.

CDR3 length: 20 amino acids, cysteine to phenylalanine. This entry keeps only the CDR3 DNA: 60 bases, framed from base 1. For this chain, trimming is 3 bases at the V end and 5 bases at the J end, and the number of junction bases without a gene match is 20. No treatment had been received by any patient before thyroid surgery. The study retrospectively analysed patient clinical samples collected from the early 2010s to the late 2010s using T-cell receptor beta sequencing. This TCR was recovered from a female donor with papillary thyroid cancer or a benign thyroid nodule (not recorded which). Some clones in this sample may be carry-over from other donors' samples. The chain couples TRBV7-1 to TRBJ2-2; the central 8 bases match TRBD2. TRBV7-1 is classed as an ORF, of uncertain function. Sequencing was carried out using blood. The encoded CDR3 is CASSSIKRGLGGTGTGELFF. The bases read TGTGCCAGCAGCTCCATAAAGCGGGGGCTGGGGGGTACAGGGACCGGGGAGCTGTTTTTT.